These 9 T cell receptor beta chains were all obtained from the same sample, sequenced in a study of control samples from healthy donors and cancer patients. TCRdb's copy holds only in-frame clones and misses some; the assay was immunoSEQ multiplex PCR. The sample gives 98,000 or so clones, roughly 83% of which show up once; over 9.5% is in the top ten. Sequenced: blood. The receptors were sampled from a woman aged 30 to 39 in good health.

The J gene is TRBJ1-4, the V gene TRBV19; D uncertain. The CDR3 covers 14 residues. Germline CDR1 LNHDA, CDR2 SQIVND (reference sequence). Trimming stripped 4 bases from V and 5 bases from J, with 11 bases between. The CDR3 loop reads CASSTEVLNEKLFF. Here the CDR3 DNA reads TGTGCCAGTAGTACTGAGGTTCTGAATGAAAAACTGTTTTTT.

The chain links TRBV6-5 to TRBJ2-5, with D perhaps TRBD2 (7 bases). Germline V lookup: CDR1 MNHEY, CDR2 SVGAGI. The CDR3 loop spans 16 amino acids. V gave up 2 bases and J gave up 2 bases, with 15 bases separating them. CDR3 residues: CASSYAGAPTQETQYF. The CDR3, as DNA: TGTGCCAGCAGTTACGCGGGGGCGCCGACTCAAGAGACCCAGTACTTC.

The rearrangement links TRBV11-2 to TRBJ1-5; maybe TRBD1 (5 bases). The CDR3 has 14 residues. The V and J ends lost 5 bases and 9 bases respectively, with 17 bases between them. Looked up from germline, CDR1 is SGHAT and CDR2 is FQNNGV. CDR3 DNA sequence: TGTGCCAGCAGCCTCACCTCCTTAAGGGGGCCCCAGCATTTT. Amino acid sequence: CASSLTSLRGPQHF.

The chain combines TRBV3-1 (or the pseudogene TRBV3-2) with TRBJ2-1; D gene ambiguous. Germline CDR1 is LGHDT and CDR2 is YNNKEL (reference sequence). CDR3 length: 12 residues. Trimming pared 2 bases from V and 5 bases from J, leaving 4 bases between. The CDR3 loop reads CASSQINNEQFF. The CDR3 DNA is TGTGCCAGCAGCCAAATTAACAATGAGCAGTTCTTC.

The chain is built from TRBV29-1 and TRBJ2-7; the match to TRBD1 covers 10 bases. Germline loops: CDR1 SQVTM, CDR2 ANQGSEA. The V gene end was trimmed by 6 bases and the J gene end by 2 bases; junction bases not matched to a gene: 16. The CDR3 loop spans 17 amino acids. The CDR3 coding sequence is TGCAGCGTGGCTCCGGGACAGGGGATAATATTCCCCTACGAGCAGTACTTC. It translates to CSVAPGQGIIFPYEQYF.

The chain carries TRBV9 and TRBJ1-2, with D possibly being TRBD1 (5 bases). CDR3 size: 14 residues. CDR1 SGDLS and CDR2 YYNGEE come from the germline V gene. V was trimmed by 0 bases and J by 2 bases, leaving 8 bases between them. The CDR3 loop reads CASSVGGQNYGYTF. The DNA for the CDR3 is TGTGCCAGCAGCGTAGGGGGCCAAAACTATGGCTACACCTTC.

V usage is TRBV19 and J usage is TRBJ2-4, with D unclear. The CDR3 has 13 residues. The V end lost 7 bases, the J end lost 8 bases, and 15 bases lay between the germline ends. The germline gives CDR1 LNHDA, CDR2 SQIVND (reference sequence). The CDR3 bases are TGTGCCAGTAAGCCGCCGGGTCAACACATTCAGTACTTC. Amino acids: CASKPPGQHIQYF.

This rearrangement joins TRBV30 to TRBJ1-3; perhaps TRBD1 as D (5 bases). Per germline, CDR1 GTSNPN and CDR2 SVGIG (reference sequence). The CDR3 length is 14 residues. With 3 bases removed from V and 4 bases from J, the gap between germline ends came to 13 bases. The CDR3 here is CAWSGGTRGNTIYF. DNA of the CDR3: TGTGCCTGGAGCGGCGGGACCAGAGGAAACACCATATATTTT. The whole variable domain, remainder taken from reference TRBV30 and TRBJ1-3, is SQTIHQWPATLVQPVGSPLSLECTVEGTSNPNLYWYRQAAGRGLQLLFYSVGIGQISSEVPQNLSASRPQDRQFILSSKKLLLSDSGFYLCAWSGGTRGNTIYFGEGSWLTVV.

This chain links TRBV10-3 with TRBJ2-2, with D uncertain. The CDR3 contains 13 residues. Germline-derived CDR1 and CDR2 are ENHRY and SYGVKD. Trimming pared 6 bases from V and 5 bases from J, leaving 10 bases between. CDR3 in DNA: TGTGCCATCAGATACCAGGAGACCGGGGAGCTGTTTTTT. Protein sequence: CAIRYQETGELFF.